The entry below gives a single T cell receptor beta chain sequence along with its context. This clone was detected only once. Its antigen remains unidentified. Per-base qualities were not stored, and no clone one base away is much larger. This sample's treatment or condition label indicates: oral pan-JAK inhibitor, 5-10 mg twice daily. Peripheral blood and lesional scalp punch biopsies were obtained from patients with alopecia areata. PBMCs were isolated by density centrifugation and stained for CD3, CD4 and CD8, after which CD4+ and CD8+ T cells were sorted on a FACSAria. The data belong to a study of CD8+ T cells in alopecia areata (dated by TCRdb to the late 2010s). Looking at the study overall: Treated patients were enrolled in an open-label pilot trial of oral tofacitinib at 5 to 10 mg twice daily for moderate-to-severe alopecia areata. Biopsies were taken from tofacitinib-treated patients at baseline and at 4 and 24 weeks of treatment, and a later scalp biopsy was taken in several of the tofacitinib-treated patients. Scalp clonality was compared among normal scalp (n=4), patchy alopecia areata scalp (n=8), and alopecia totalis/universalis scalp (n=8). In treated patients, disease severity was measured using the SALT score, which gives the percentage of scalp surface area affected. High-throughput TCRbeta sequencing was used to examine T cell clonal expansion in alopecia areata in both the C3H/HeJ mouse model and human patients. Patients received tofacitinib for 6 to 18 months and were then followed off drug for 6 months to check for delayed response and recurrence. RNA was extracted with the PAXgene miRNA kit for fixed scalp, the miRNeasy kit for PBMCs, and the RNeasy kit for mouse skin. TCRbeta CDR3 regions were amplified by immunoSEQ multiplex PCR with 35 Vbeta forward and 13 Jbeta reverse primers. In humans, TCRbeta sequencing was performed on scalp tissue and on sorted CD4+ and CD8+ peripheral blood T cells from healthy controls and from patients with patchy or totalis/universalis alopecia areata. What the work shows at the level of the full study, not this receptor alone: Because the treated cohort was small and included a single nonresponder, larger studies are needed to assess links between baseline CD8+ expansion and response. Resident alphabeta T cells in normal human skin are also sequenced, complicating scalp TCR repertoire analysis, unlike mouse skin dominated by gammadelta T cells. TCR sequences shared between patients were less clear than in mice, possibly partly because of HLA diversity in the patient population. Tofacitinib significantly lowered scalp clonality and the number of expanded CD8+ clones among the top 100 scalp clones. Many expanded lesional clones were found to persist in scalp and blood during tofacitinib treatment, and relapse after treatment cessation may be partly explained by this persistence. Higher clonality and more expanded CD8+ clones were observed in lesional scalp than in normal scalp, particularly in alopecia totalis/universalis, a finding suggestive of antigenic drive.

The receptor library was made with the immunoSEQ multiplex PCR assay. For TCR sequencing, RNA was extracted from every sample and reverse transcribed into cDNA to serve as template. SuperScript III was used for first-strand cDNA synthesis, primed with a 2:1 mix of oligo-dT and random hexamers. A synthetic immune receptor repertoire was used to assess amplification bias, and residual bias was removed computationally. In the source study's methods: Raw reads were preprocessed to remove errors, and CDR3 was defined according to IMGT conventions as the region from the conserved cysteine to phenylalanine. To get clonality, Shannon entropy was normalized by log2 of the number of productive unique TCRs and the result was subtracted from 1. Whether each scalp clone was CD4 or CD8 was inferred by checking scalp TCRbeta sequences against the CD4 and CD8 repertoires from sorted blood. TCRdb mirrors the immuneACCESS table, restricted to in-frame sequences. Some clones are absent from its copies; in checked studies, under half trace to an unresolved V gene, and the reason for the others is unknown. That table is the source of V, J and clone size, and D and trimming were worked out from the DNA. The sample table holds just under 65,000 clones, of which 46% were seen once. The top ten clonotypes cover roughly 22% of the sample.

This TCR was sampled from a human donor with alopecia areata. The sequencing used CD8+ T cells sorted from blood, collected at approximately week 36, from a patient treated with tofacitinib.

The CDR3 protein sequence reads: CASSQEAGSSYEQYF. The bases are TGCGCCAGCAGCCAGGAAGCGGGCAGCTCCTACGAGCAGTACTTC. This sequence uses TRBV4-1 and TRBJ2-7; TRBD2 is possibly the D segment (6 matching bases). V gives up 3 bases and J gives up 0 bases, and the segment between their germline ends measures 12 bases. CDR1 and CDR2 are drawn from the germline V gene: MGHRA, YSYEKL. CDR3 length: 15 amino acids, cysteine to phenylalanine. The DNA shown is the 45-base CDR3, in frame from base 1.